A selection of T cell receptor beta chains follows, all from one sample in a study of OX40 agonist ivuxolimab in advanced cancers. The table came from immunoSEQ multiplex PCR; TCRdb's copy has only in-frame clones and leaves some out. Of 65,000 to 95,000 clones in the sample, 90% to 95% were seen once. Here the sequenced sample was CD4+ or CD8+ T cells sorted from blood, taken in a trial of the OX40 agonist ivuxolimab. Receptor source: an adult with an advanced solid tumor such as melanoma, head and neck, liver or kidney cancer. CDR3s include the opening cysteine and the closing phenylalanine or tryptophan.

>TRBV27|TRBJ1-2
CASSSSGTGLFVGGYTF
>TRBV4-2|TRBJ2-2
CASSQETGGFGTGELFF
>TRBV27|TRBJ2-2
CASIPGGINTGELFF
>TRBV2|TRBJ2-5
CASKSGLAADQYF
>TRBV6-1|TRBJ1-2
CASSTDTYGYTF
>TRBV2|TRBJ1-1
CASSVSGTMNTEAFF
>TRBV18|TRBJ2-5
CASSPADKPETQYF
>TRBV4-1|TRBJ2-5
CASSQGLLAGETQYF
>TRBV5-4|TRBJ2-1
CASSLGLAGHNEQFF
>TRBV11-2|TRBJ2-7
CASSKSPLSADEQYF
>TRBV7-8|TRBJ2-3
CASSYRTSGSTDTQYF
>TRBV6-6|TRBJ2-1
CASDRQVSNEQFF
>TRBV19|TRBJ2-5
CASSRQEGETQYF
>TRBV11-3|TRBJ1-1
CASSLAPRTGGGAGTDAFF
>TRBV10-3|TRBJ2-7
CAISETPQGLAGREQYF
>TRBV28|TRBJ1-2
CASSLATVTGGYTF
>TRBV5-6|TRBJ1-2
CASSLRRQGGGYTF
>TRBV5-1|TRBJ2-3
CASSFSLSTDTQYF
>TRBV4-1|TRBJ2-1
CASSHQKRTLIYNEQFF
>TRBV7-7|TRBJ2-5
CASSFTPNQETQYF
>TRBV14|TRBJ2-4
CASSQVGGNIQYF
>TRBV5-1|TRBJ2-2
CASSTLAGGPVTGELFF
>TRBV15|TRBJ1-3
CATSRIPWGDRGRTIYF
>TRBV19|TRBJ2-2
CASSIGTGTTGELFF
>TRBV30|TRBJ2-1
CAWRSLAGEYNEQFF
>TRBV2|TRBJ1-2
CASSVTGSGYTF
>TRBV6-1|TRBJ2-7
CASSGFGSNYEQYF
>TRBV28|TRBJ1-1
CASSWTGRNTEAFF
>TRBV21-1|TRBJ2-5
CASSKEGRREETQYF
>TRBV6-6|TRBJ1-2
CASFPLGEQGYTF
>TRBV25-1|TRBJ2-7
CASSELREKRERLYEQYF
>TRBV11-1|TRBJ2-5
CASSLRVSTLQETQYF
>TRBV19|TRBJ2-1
CASSRFYLTSGSYNEQFF
>TRBV6-5|TRBJ2-7
CASPGGDPYEQYF
>TRBV2|TRBJ1-1
CASRSQGLNTEAFF
>TRBV19|TRBJ1-5
CASSSLGTGGFNQPQHF